The 5 T cell receptor beta chains reported below all come from one sample, sequenced in a study of Ad26.COV2.S vaccination and SARS-CoV-2 variants. Sequencing used immunoSEQ multiplex PCR; TCRdb keeps in-frame clones, though not all of them. Found here are about 350,000 clones, about 90% of them singletons; the top ten hold 3% to 4%. The sequences come from peripheral blood, collected after recovery from COVID-19. These receptor sequences come from a human donor who had recovered from COVID-19.

This clone was seen a single time. The genes are TRBV5-4 and TRBJ1-4; TRBD1 matches 8 bases. Germline CDR1 and CDR2: SGHNT and YYREEE (reference sequence). CDR3 size: 15 residues. The junction had 6 bases not matched to a gene; V was cut back by 3 bases and J by 5 bases. The CDR3 DNA reads TGTGCCAGCAGCTCCAGGACAGGGAAGAATGAAAAACTGTTTTTT. This sequence encodes CASSSRTGKNEKLFF.

The chain uses TRBV10-3 and TRBJ2-2; TRBD2 is a possible D gene (5 bases). The germline gives CDR1 ENHRY, CDR2 SYGVKD. The V and J ends lost 6 bases and 0 bases respectively, with 8 bases between them. The CDR3 has 14 amino acids. Here the CDR3 DNA reads TGTGCCATCAGCGGGGTAGCGAACACCGGGGAGCTGTTTTTT. Amino acid sequence: CAISGVANTGELFF.

This clone was counted once. The rearrangement uses TRBV6-5 and TRBJ1-1; the D gene is possibly TRBD1 (5 bases). CDR1 and CDR2 from the germline V gene are MNHEY and SVGAGI. Trimming pared 7 bases from V and 5 bases from J, leaving 17 bases between. The CDR3 length is 14 residues. For the CDR3, the DNA is TGTGCCAGCACCTTATCAGGGTTTGTGACTGAAGCTTTCTTT. Its protein product is CASTLSGFVTEAFF.

The V and J genes are TRBV13 and TRBJ2-3; the match to TRBD2 covers 8 bases. Germline CDR1 reads PRHDT; CDR2 reads FYEKMQ (reference sequence). The CDR3 extends over 16 amino acids. The trim removed 3 bases at V and 8 bases at J, leaving 13 bases unmatched. CDR3 coding DNA: TGTGCCAGCAGCTTCCTTGGCGGGGGGCTCAAGGGTACGCAGTATTTT. As protein: CASSFLGGGLKGTQYF.

This chain links TRBV7-9 with TRBJ1-1, with D tentatively TRBD1 (5 bases). The length of the CDR3 is 14 residues. Looked up from germline, CDR1 is SEHNR and CDR2 is FQNEAQ (reference sequence). Deletions cut 6 bases from V and 6 bases from J, with 17 bases between. CDR3 DNA: TGTGCCAGCAGTCCAACAACCAGGGAAGCTGAAGCTTTCTTT. Amino acids: CASSPTTREAEAFF.